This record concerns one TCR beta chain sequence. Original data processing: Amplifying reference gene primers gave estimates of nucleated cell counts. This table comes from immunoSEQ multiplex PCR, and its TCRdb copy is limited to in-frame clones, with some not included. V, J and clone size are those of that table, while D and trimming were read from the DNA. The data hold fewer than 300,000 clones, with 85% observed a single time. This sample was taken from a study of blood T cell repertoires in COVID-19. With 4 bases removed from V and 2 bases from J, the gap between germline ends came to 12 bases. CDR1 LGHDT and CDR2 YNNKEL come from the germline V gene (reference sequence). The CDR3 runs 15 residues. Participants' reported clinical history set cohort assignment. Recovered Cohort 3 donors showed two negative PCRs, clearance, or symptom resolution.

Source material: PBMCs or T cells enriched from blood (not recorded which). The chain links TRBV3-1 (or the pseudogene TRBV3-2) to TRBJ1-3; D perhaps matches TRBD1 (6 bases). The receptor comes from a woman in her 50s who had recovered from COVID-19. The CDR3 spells CASSLTGFAGNTIYF. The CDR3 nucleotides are TGTGCCAGCAGCCTGACAGGCTTCGCTGGAAACACCATATATTTT.